This T cell receptor (beta chain) was recorded in a study of naive and memory T cell subsets. Study-wide points: Findings for naive and memory subsets could not be checked against ground truth. Naive repertoires, especially CD8, held a few larger clonotypes, possibly memory cells re-expressing CD45RA. In naive cells, over 95% of TCR sequences were seen only once. RNA-based TCR counts may shift with T cell activation and differentiation.

As for this clonotype: Antigen: not known.

Germline V gene sequence: CDR1 SGHTA, CDR2 FQGNSA. CDR3 size: 14 residues. V shed 4 bases, J shed 0 bases, and the junction held 3 bases outside the gene matches. CMV status came from CD4+ IFNgamma after overnight CMV lysate stimulation. An equimolar mix of two oligonucleotides served as the beta constant-region primer for TRBC1 and TRBC2. Nested alpha and beta constant-region primers with the SP2 primer drove four PCR rounds on ligated cDNA. TCRdb redid the calling of the UMI-ligation and nested PCR reads with MiXCR, one entry per CDR3 protein. The table has approximately 150,000 distinct CDR3 sequences, about 20% seen once; the top ten hold 0.1% to 0.11%.

The source material was naive CD4+ T cells from blood. The receptor was derived from a human donor in good health. The V call is TRBV7-2, the J call TRBJ2-7; 7 bases map to TRBD1. The chain's CDR3 is CASSSQGSSYEQYF. The CDR3 DNA reads TGTGCCAGCAGCTCACAGGGGAGCTCCTACGAGCAGTACTTC.